Shown below are 11 T cell receptor beta chains from a single sample sequenced in a study of blood T cell repertoires in COVID-19. Method: immunoSEQ multiplex PCR; TCRdb's copy keeps in-frame clones and lacks some. The repertoire holds 250,000 to 300,000 clones, more than 65% seen once, with around 2.9% in the top ten. What was sequenced was peripheral blood. These TCRs come from a woman younger than 35 with acute or convalescent COVID-19.

This chain links TRBV4-3 with TRBJ1-5, with 8 bases that match TRBD1. This CDR3 is built from 17 residues. CDR1 LGHNA and CDR2 YSLEER come from the germline V gene. Trimming at V came to 0 bases and at J to 0 bases, leaving 4 bases not matched to a gene. The CDR3 sequence: CASSQDRTGFSNQPQHF. CDR3 DNA: TGCGCCAGCAGCCAAGATAGGACAGGGTTTAGCAATCAGCCCCAGCATTTT.

The chain couples TRBV5-1 to TRBJ2-6; no firm D call. Germline V gives CDR1 SGHRS, CDR2 YFSETQ. This CDR3 comprises 12 residues. Trimming stripped 4 bases from V and 7 bases from J, with 6 bases between. CDR3 coding DNA: TGCGCCAGCAGCCCTTCTGCCAACGTCCTGACTTTC. This gives the protein CASSPSANVLTF.

The gene calls are TRBV30 and TRBJ1-6; 9 bases map to TRBD1. Losses at the gene ends were 1 base for V and 7 bases for J; bases not matched to a gene: 8. The CDR3 consists of 16 residues. CDR1 and CDR2 (germline): GTSNPN, SVGIG (reference sequence). The CDR3 DNA sequence: TGTGCCTGGAGTGGAGGGGGACAGGGCCTAAATTCACCCCTCCACTTT. As protein: CAWSGGGQGLNSPLHF.

The V and J genes are TRBV28 and TRBJ1-1, with 7 bases that match TRBD1. The ends lost 6 bases at V and 4 bases at J; junction bases unmatched: 11. This CDR3 comprises 15 residues. CDR1 and CDR2 (germline): MDHEN, SYDVKM. CDR3 protein: CASSPGTADFTEAFF. The DNA of the CDR3 is TGTGCCAGCAGCCCAGGGACAGCAGATTTCACTGAAGCTTTCTTT.

As concerns this clone: One end of the junction varies from germline; a read error may be responsible. The chain employs TRBV5-1 and TRBJ2-7, with D perhaps matching TRBD1 (6 bases). This CDR3 region has 11 residues. Germline CDR1 is SGHRS and CDR2 is YFSETQ. The CDR3 DNA follows: TGCGCTAGCACACAGGGCTACGAGCAGTACTTC. Translated: CASTQGYEQYF.

The chain joins TRBV5-6 to TRBJ2-1; 8 positions match TRBD1. The length of the CDR3 is 15 residues. The junction had 7 bases not matched to a gene; V was cut back by 0 bases and J by 8 bases. Germline V gene lookup returns CDR1 SGHDT and CDR2 YYEEEE. The CDR3 DNA reads as TGTGCCAGCAGCTTGGCAGGGGGCAACATGGATGAGCAGTTCTTC. Encoded protein: CASSLAGGNMDEQFF.

The gene calls are TRBV19 and TRBJ2-2; weak D call: TRBD2 (7 bases). Germline values: CDR1 LNHDA, CDR2 SQIVND (reference sequence). The CDR3 loop spans 15 amino acids. The V gene lost 6 bases and the J gene lost 0 bases, with 11 bases spanning the gap. CDR3 loop: CASRPGGANTGELFF. DNA for the CDR3: TGTGCCAGTAGGCCGGGGGGCGCGAACACCGGGGAGCTGTTTTTT.

This clone appeared once. This rearrangement joins TRBV6-1 to TRBJ2-3, with no clear D. Germline CDR1 and CDR2: MNHNS and SASEGT. The CDR3 runs to 14 residues. Trimming left V 2 bases short and J 6 bases short, with 12 bases between. CDR3 loop: CASSETLGPDTQYF. CDR3 DNA: TGTGCCAGCAGTGAAACCCTGGGCCCGGATACGCAGTATTTT.

The chain combines TRBV29-1 with TRBJ1-2; D may be TRBD1 (6 bases). This CDR3 spans 16 amino acids. Germline CDR1 SQVTM, CDR2 ANQGSEA. Trimming took off 0 bases at V and 2 bases at J, with 16 bases between the two ends. The CDR3 region has the DNA TGCAGCGTTGAAGATCTGGGGACGACAGGAAACTATGGCTACACCTTC. The encoded protein is CSVEDLGTTGNYGYTF.

The chain couples TRBV3-1 (or the pseudogene TRBV3-2) to TRBJ2-1, with 10 bases identical to TRBD2. Losses at the gene ends were 11 bases for V and 7 bases for J; bases not matched to a gene: 14. CDR1 is LGHDT and CDR2 is YNNKEL in the germline V gene (reference sequence). There are 15 residues in the CDR3. The CDR3 reads CAESWGSGRYNEQFF. In nucleotides, the CDR3 is TGTGCCGAGAGCTGGGGTAGCGGGAGGTATAATGAGCAGTTCTTC.

CDR3 amino acids: CASSVGLAGEGEQFF. The CDR3 coding sequence is TGTGCCAGCAGCGTAGGCCTAGCGGGAGAGGGGGAGCAGTTCTTC. The chain carries TRBV9 and TRBJ2-1; TRBD2 agrees at 10 bases. J was trimmed by 10 bases and V by 0 bases; bases with no gene match: 7. The length of the CDR3 is 15 residues. Germline loops: CDR1 SGDLS, CDR2 YYNGEE.